Listed here are 31 T cell receptor beta chains from one sample, sequenced in a study of cytomegalovirus exposure and HLA in healthy donors. The PCR ran on 60 Vbeta and 13 Jbeta primers. Using immunoSEQ multiplex PCR, the repertoire was profiled, and TCRdb retains in-frame clones only, with some absent. Found here are fewer than 150,000 clones, about 74% of them singletons; the top ten hold over 2%. Sample: PBMCs. The receptors stem from a man aged 25 to 45 in good health and CMV-seronegative.

The chain carries TRBV5-1 and TRBJ2-7; no definite D call. This CDR3 is 12 amino acids long. Germline CDR1 reads SGHRS; CDR2 reads YFSETQ. V was trimmed by 0 bases and J by 2 bases, leaving 3 bases between them. CDR3 sequence: CASSLEPYEQYF. In DNA form, the CDR3 reads TGCGCCAGCAGCTTGGAGCCCTACGAGCAGTACTTC.

The chain links TRBV4-2 to TRBJ2-5; 7 bases align to TRBD2. Germline CDR1 reads LGHNA; CDR2 reads YNFKEQ. Germline trimming cut 0 bases from V and 5 bases from J; bases unmatched to any gene: 6. The CDR3 has 15 residues. CDR3 DNA sequence: TGTGCCAGCAGCCAAGACCCCACGGGGGGTGAGACCCAGTACTTC. It specifies CASSQDPTGGETQYF.

The chain carries TRBV6-6 and TRBJ2-7, with TRBD1 matching 9 bases. This CDR3 is 14 amino acids long. V was clipped by 4 bases and J by 3 bases; unmatched bases: 4. The germline V gene encodes CDR1 MNHNY and CDR2 SVGAGI (reference sequence). The DNA of the CDR3 is TGTGCCAGCAGTTCCCGGGACAGGGACTACGAGCAGTACTTC. Translating it yields CASSSRDRDYEQYF.

The rearrangement links TRBV5-6 to TRBJ2-5, with TRBD1 identical over 9 bases. The CDR3 consists of 15 residues. V dropped 4 bases and J dropped 3; count of bases not matched to a gene: 7. The germline gives CDR1 SGHDT, CDR2 YYEEEE. The CDR3 coding sequence is TGTGCCAGCAGCCCCGGGACAGGGATGGAAGAGACCCAGTACTTC. This translates into CASSPGTGMEETQYF.

The chain has TRBV6-5 and TRBJ2-2, with D tentatively TRBD1 (6 bases). The CDR3 runs to 14 residues. CDR1 and CDR2 from the germline V gene are MNHEY and SVGAGI. V was pared by 10 bases and J by 2 bases, with 14 bases between. The CDR3, as DNA: TGTGCCACCAAGAAACAGGGTAACACCGGGGAGCTGTTTTTT. It specifies CATKKQGNTGELFF.

V and J are TRBV7-2 and TRBJ2-1; TRBD1 agrees at 9 bases. The CDR3 covers 15 residues. Germline V gene data show CDR1 as SGHTA and CDR2 as FQGNSA. V lost 5 bases and J lost 4; bases outside the gene matches: 6. In DNA form, the CDR3 reads TGTGCCAGCAGCACCGGGACAGGGACTTACAATGAGCAGTTCTTC. The encoded protein is CASSTGTGTYNEQFF.

CDR3 nucleotides: TGTGCCAGCAGTGAAGGACAGGGGAGCACAGATACGCAGTATTTT. Translation: CASSEGQGSTDTQYF. The genes are TRBV2 and TRBJ2-3; TRBD1 matches at 8 bases. CDR3 length: 15 amino acids. Germline-derived CDR1 and CDR2 are SNHLY and FYNNEI. V lost 1 base to trimming and J lost 0 bases; unmatched junction nucleotides: 0.

The rearrangement joins TRBV5-1 to TRBJ2-7, with 11 bases that match TRBD2. V lost 3 bases, J lost 5 bases, and 4 bases stayed unmatched. The CDR3 runs 14 residues. Per the germline V gene, CDR1 is SGHRS and CDR2 is YFSETQ. The CDR3, as DNA: TGCGCCAGCAGCTATAGCGGGAGGGCCGACGAGCAGTACTTC. Encoded protein: CASSYSGRADEQYF.

The rearrangement uses TRBV9 and TRBJ2-7, with a possible D match to TRBD1 (7 bases). The CDR3 extends over 15 amino acids. The V gene lost 0 bases and the J gene lost 3 bases, with 13 bases spanning the gap. CDR1 SGDLS and CDR2 YYNGEE come from the germline V gene. The CDR3 bases are TGTGCCAGCAGCGTAGATGGAGGGGGCCGCTACGAGCAGTACTTC. Residues: CASSVDGGGRYEQYF.

V and J are TRBV5-1 and TRBJ2-5; possibly TRBD1 for D (8 bases). CDR3 length equals 16 residues. Trimming took off 0 bases at V and 4 bases at J, with 16 bases between the two ends. Per germline, CDR1 SGHRS and CDR2 YFSETQ. The CDR3 DNA reads TGCGCCAGCAGCTTGGGTAACAGGGGGAGGGGAGAGACCCAGTACTTC. Translating it yields CASSLGNRGRGETQYF.

The V and J genes are TRBV2 and TRBJ2-7; TRBD2 matches 7 bases. V was clipped by 4 bases and J by 6 bases; unmatched bases: 12. Germline V CDR1 and CDR2: SNHLY, FYNNEI. This CDR3 has 15 amino acids. The CDR3 sequence is CASSVDRGSSVEQYF. The CDR3 DNA sequence: TGTGCCAGCAGTGTCGACCGCGGGAGTTCAGTCGAGCAGTACTTC.

This clone was picked up a small number of times. One junction end disagrees with the germline gene, perhaps due to a read error. The chain recombines TRBV25-1 with TRBJ2-2; 9 bases line up with TRBD1. The CDR3 sequence is 16 residues long. Germline V gene sequence: CDR1 MGHDK, CDR2 SYGVNS. CDR3 coding DNA: TGTGCCAGCAGTGAGGAAGGGACAGGGACATATGGGGGGCTGTTTTTT. Protein product: CASSEEGTGTYGGLFF.

The chain has TRBV18 and TRBJ2-7; D possibly corresponds to TRBD1 (5 bases). The CDR3 is 14 residues long. Per the germline V gene, CDR1 is KGHSH and CDR2 is LQKENI. V was cut by 3 bases and J by 3 bases, with 12 bases left in between. Written as DNA, the CDR3 is TGTGCCAGCTCACCTAACGACAGAGACTACGAGCAGTACTTC. Its protein product is CASSPNDRDYEQYF. The variable domain in full, with the rest retrieved from reference TRBV18 and TRBJ2-7, is NAGVMQNPRHLVRRRGQEARLRCSPMKGHSHVYWYRQLPEEGLKFMVYLQKENIIDESGMPKERFSAEFPKEGPSILRIQQVVRGDSAAYFCASSPNDRDYEQYFGPGTRLTVT.

For the CDR3, the DNA is TGTGCCAGCAGTTTAGAAAGAGGTTATGAGCAGTTCTTC. Protein product: CASSLERGYEQFF. This sequence joins TRBV28 and TRBJ2-1; D ambiguous. V lost 2 bases, J lost 8 bases, and 10 bases lay in between. The germline V gene encodes CDR1 MDHEN and CDR2 SYDVKM. The CDR3 runs 13 residues.

This chain uses TRBV28 with TRBJ2-3, with D uncertain. V dropped 2 bases and J dropped 4 bases, with 7 bases sitting between them. The germline V gene has CDR1 MDHEN and CDR2 SYDVKM. The CDR3 totals 13 residues. The CDR3 region is CASSLDFSDTQYF. CDR3 DNA: TGTGCCAGCAGTTTAGACTTCTCAGATACGCAGTATTTT. The full variable domain, with the rest looked up from reference TRBV28 and TRBJ2-3, is DVKVTQSSRYLVKRTGEKVFLECVQDMDHENMFWYRQDPGLGLRLIYFSYDVKMKEKGDIPEGYSVSREKKERFSLILESASTNQTSMYLCASSLDFSDTQYFGPGTRLTVL.

This rearrangement joins TRBV19 to TRBJ2-1; 7 nucleotides match TRBD2. J lost 6 bases, V lost 4 bases, and 3 bases had no gene match. The CDR3 covers 13 residues. The germline gives CDR1 LNHDA, CDR2 SQIVND (reference sequence). The DNA of the CDR3 is TGTGCCAGTAGTAAGGGCGGGAGCAATGAGCAGTTCTTC. Encoded protein: CASSKGGSNEQFF.

This clone occurred a few times. This rearrangement joins TRBV28 to TRBJ2-1; 8 nucleotides line up with TRBD1. The V gene end was trimmed by 3 bases and the J gene end by 8 bases; junction bases not matched to a gene: 12. The length of the CDR3 is 16 residues. Germline V gene data show CDR1 as MDHEN and CDR2 as SYDVKM. The CDR3 DNA sequence: TGTGCCAGCAGTTTTTCGCAGGGGGCGATTACGTATGAGCAGTTCTTC. Protein: CASSFSQGAITYEQFF.

The chain combines TRBV29-1 with TRBJ2-7; 12 bases are a match to TRBD2. In germline, CDR1 is SQVTM, CDR2 ANQGSEA. Unmatched junction bases numbered 4, after V lost 1 base and J lost 0 bases. There are 16 residues in the CDR3. The CDR3 bases are TGCAGCGTTGAAGGCGGACTAGCGGGGAGCTCCTACGAGCAGTACTTC. This sequence encodes CSVEGGLAGSSYEQYF.

This clone has only a few counts. The CDR3 coding sequence is TGTGCCAGCAGCTTAACGGGACTAGCCACCTACGAGCAGTACTTC. Its protein is CASSLTGLATYEQYF. The V gene is TRBV7-3, the J gene TRBJ2-7, with 9 bases fitting TRBD2. The CDR3 extends over 15 amino acids. Trimming cost V 0 bases and J 2 bases; bases outside gene matches: 2. Germline V lookup: CDR1 SGHTA, CDR2 FQGTGA.

This clone was seen more than once but under ten times. The rearrangement joins TRBV10-2 to TRBJ2-3; D not certain. This CDR3 is built from 12 residues. V dropped 7 bases and J dropped 3 bases, with 8 bases sitting between them. The germline CDR1 and CDR2 sequences are WSHSY and SAAADI. CDR3 loop: CASMRSTDTQYF. The CDR3, as DNA: TGCGCCAGCATGAGGAGTACAGATACGCAGTATTTT.

This chain connects TRBV5-1 to TRBJ2-7; 7 nucleotides align to TRBD1. V lost 0 bases to trimming and J lost 3 bases; unmatched junction nucleotides: 6. This CDR3 spans 15 amino acids. The germline V gene has CDR1 SGHRS and CDR2 YFSETQ. The CDR3 is CASSLEPGQSYEQYF. The CDR3 bases are TGCGCCAGCAGCTTGGAGCCGGGACAGAGCTACGAGCAGTACTTC. Full variable domain (remainder filled in from reference TRBV5-1 and TRBJ2-7): KAGVTQTPRYLIKTRGQQVTLSCSPISGHRSVSWYQQTPGQGLQFLFEYFSETQRNKGNFPGRFSGRQFSNSRSEMNVSTLELGDSALYLCASSLEPGQSYEQYFGPGTRLTVT.

The rearrangement uses TRBV6-4 and TRBJ1-1, with D possibly being TRBD1 (6 bases). Germline V lookup: CDR1 MRHNA, CDR2 SNTAGT. The CDR3 is made up of 15 amino acids. The V end was cut by 3 bases, the J end by 8 bases, with 19 bases between. The chain's CDR3 is CASSESAGEVSEAFF. CDR3 DNA sequence: TGTGCCAGCAGTGAGTCAGCAGGGGAAGTATCAGAAGCTTTCTTT.

The chain uses TRBV28 and TRBJ2-7; 8 bases map to TRBD2. The trim removed 2 bases at V and 3 bases at J, leaving 9 bases unmatched. Germline values: CDR1 MDHEN, CDR2 SYDVKM. This CDR3 comprises 16 residues. The CDR3 DNA follows: TGTGCCAGCAGTTTAGGCTCCGGGACTAGACTCTACGAGCAGTACTTC. This sequence encodes CASSLGSGTRLYEQYF. Complete variable domain (other parts from reference TRBV28 and TRBJ2-7): DVKVTQSSRYLVKRTGEKVFLECVQDMDHENMFWYRQDPGLGLRLIYFSYDVKMKEKGDIPEGYSVSREKKERFSLILESASTNQTSMYLCASSLGSGTRLYEQYFGPGTRLTVT.

The rearrangement links TRBV29-1 to TRBJ2-1, with TRBD2 identical over 7 bases. Unmatched junction bases numbered 8, after V lost 4 bases and J lost 2 bases. Looked up from germline, CDR1 is SQVTM and CDR2 is ANQGSEA. The CDR3 is 15 residues long. In DNA form, the CDR3 reads TGCAGCGTTGCATCGCTAGCGGAGGCCTACAATGAGCAGTTCTTC. This translates into CSVASLAEAYNEQFF.

V gene TRBV19 combines with J gene TRBJ2-7, with 7 bases aligning to TRBD2. The germline V gene encodes CDR1 LNHDA and CDR2 SQIVND (reference sequence). The CDR3 spans 16 residues. With V trimmed by 5 bases and J by 0 bases, 10 bases remained unmatched. CDR3 nucleotides: TGTGCCAGTAGTCCTCTTCCTCGCGGGAGCTCCTACGAGCAGTACTTC. This encodes CASSPLPRGSSYEQYF.

A note on this clone: Germline and junction disagree at one end, which may indicate a read error. V and J are TRBV6-4 and TRBJ1-1, with D hard to call. In germline, CDR1 is MRHNA, CDR2 SNTAGT. The CDR3 runs to 13 residues. CDR3 DNA sequence: TGTGCCAGCAGTTACAGTTTGAATACTGAAGCTTTCTTT. Its protein is CASSYSLNTEAFF.

This chain uses TRBV27 with TRBJ2-7; the D gene is possibly TRBD1 (6 bases). This CDR3 spans 14 amino acids. Trimming shortened V by 5 bases and J by 2 bases, and 13 bases separated the two germline ends. In germline, CDR1 is MNHEY, CDR2 SMNVEV (reference sequence). The DNA for the CDR3 is TGTGCCAGCAGTCCCTCGGGGACAACCTACGAGCAGTACTTC. It translates to CASSPSGTTYEQYF.

The chain has TRBV10-3 and TRBJ1-3; a possible D gene is TRBD1 (6 bases). The V gene lost 6 bases and the J gene lost 3 bases, with 9 bases spanning the gap. Germline V gene sequence: CDR1 ENHRY, CDR2 SYGVKD. CDR3 size: 13 residues. In nucleotides, the CDR3 is TGTGCCATCAGGACAGGTGATGGAAACACCATATATTTT. Translated, it gives CAIRTGDGNTIYF.

This clone was observed a handful of times. The genes are TRBV19 and TRBJ2-3; 10 nucleotides agree with TRBD2. Looked up from germline, CDR1 is LNHDA and CDR2 is SQIVND (reference sequence). The trim removed 3 bases at V and 9 bases at J, leaving 21 bases unmatched. The CDR3 runs to 19 residues. DNA for the CDR3: TGTGCCAGTAGTATCAAGTCCCTAGCGGGAGTCTCATTTGGTGTAACGCAGTATTTT. As protein: CASSIKSLAGVSFGVTQYF.

This sequence joins TRBV4-1 and TRBJ1-2; D is ambiguous. Trimming took 0 bases from V and 6 from J, leaving 14 bases between them. The CDR3 runs to 15 residues. Germline V CDR1 and CDR2: MGHRA, YSYEKL. In DNA, the CDR3 is TGCGCCAGCAGCCAAGATGTGCACGGCGGCCATGGCTACACCTTC. Amino acid sequence: CASSQDVHGGHGYTF.

This chain links TRBV6-5 with TRBJ2-7; tentatively, D is TRBD1 (6 bases). V lost 7 bases to trimming and J lost 3 bases, with 16 bases between them. This CDR3 region has 14 residues. Germline CDR1 MNHEY, CDR2 SVGAGI. The CDR3 bases are TGTGCCAGCACCACAGGGACGCTGCACTACGAGCAGTACTTC. Translating it yields CASTTGTLHYEQYF.